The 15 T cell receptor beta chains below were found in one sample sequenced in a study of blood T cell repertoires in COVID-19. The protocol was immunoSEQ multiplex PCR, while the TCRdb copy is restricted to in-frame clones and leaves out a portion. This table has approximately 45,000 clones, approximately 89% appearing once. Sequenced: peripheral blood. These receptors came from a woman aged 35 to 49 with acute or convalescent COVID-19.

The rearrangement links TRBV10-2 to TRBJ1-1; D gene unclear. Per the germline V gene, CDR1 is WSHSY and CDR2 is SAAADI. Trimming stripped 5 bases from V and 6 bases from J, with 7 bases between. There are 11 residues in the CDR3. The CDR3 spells CASSPPPEAFF. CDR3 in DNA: TGCGCCAGCAGTCCCCCTCCTGAAGCTTTCTTT.

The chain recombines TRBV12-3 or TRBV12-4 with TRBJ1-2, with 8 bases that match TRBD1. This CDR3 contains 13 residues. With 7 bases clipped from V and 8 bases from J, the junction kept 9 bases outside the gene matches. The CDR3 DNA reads TGTGCCAGCACCCAAGCAGGGGGCTGGGGCTACACCTTC. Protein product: CASTQAGGWGYTF.

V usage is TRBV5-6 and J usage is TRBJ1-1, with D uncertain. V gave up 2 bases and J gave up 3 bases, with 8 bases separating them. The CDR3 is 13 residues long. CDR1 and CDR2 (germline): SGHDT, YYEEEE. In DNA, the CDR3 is TGTGCCAGCAGCTTAGTCCGGGACACTGAAGCTTTCTTT. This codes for CASSLVRDTEAFF.

For the CDR3, the DNA is TGTGCCAGTTCGGGAAGTACTAACTATGGCTACACCTTC. It is translated as CASSGSTNYGYTF. The chain carries TRBV3-1 (or the pseudogene TRBV3-2) and TRBJ1-2, with D uncertain. This CDR3 is 13 amino acids long. V was trimmed by 9 bases and J by 0 bases, leaving 11 bases between them. The V gene's germline CDR1 is LGHDT and CDR2 YNNKEL (reference sequence).

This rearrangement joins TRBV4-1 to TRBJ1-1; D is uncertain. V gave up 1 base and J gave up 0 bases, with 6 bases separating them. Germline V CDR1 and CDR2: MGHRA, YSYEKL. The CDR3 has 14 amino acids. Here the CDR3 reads CASSQGAMNTEAFF. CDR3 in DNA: TGCGCCAGCAGCCAAGGGGCCATGAACACTGAAGCTTTCTTT.

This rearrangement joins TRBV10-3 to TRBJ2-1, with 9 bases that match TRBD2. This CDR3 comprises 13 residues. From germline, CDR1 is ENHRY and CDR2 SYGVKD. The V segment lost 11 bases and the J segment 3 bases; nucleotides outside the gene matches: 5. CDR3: CASRLADYNEQFF. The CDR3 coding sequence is TGTGCCTCGCGACTAGCGGACTACAATGAGCAGTTCTTC.

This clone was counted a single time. The CDR3 region is CASSASAREDTQYF. The CDR3, as DNA: TGTGCCAGCAGCGCCTCGGCCCGGGAGGATACGCAGTATTTT. The genes are TRBV5-4 and TRBJ2-3; D perhaps matches TRBD2 (6 bases). Trimming took off 4 bases at V and 6 bases at J, with 15 bases between the two ends. Germline values: CDR1 SGHNT, CDR2 YYREEE (reference sequence). The CDR3 covers 14 residues.

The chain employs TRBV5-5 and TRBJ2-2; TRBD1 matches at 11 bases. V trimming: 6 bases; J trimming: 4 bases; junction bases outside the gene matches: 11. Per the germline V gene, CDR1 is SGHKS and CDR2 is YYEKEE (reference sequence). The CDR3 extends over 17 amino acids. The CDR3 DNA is TGTGCCAGCATCCACGATCCGGGACAGGGGGGCACCGGGGAGCTGTTTTTT. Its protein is CASIHDPGQGGTGELFF.

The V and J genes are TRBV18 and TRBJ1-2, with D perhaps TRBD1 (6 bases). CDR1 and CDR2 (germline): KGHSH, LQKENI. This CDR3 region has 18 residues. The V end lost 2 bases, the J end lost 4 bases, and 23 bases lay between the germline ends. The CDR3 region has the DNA TGTGCCAGCTCACCAACAGGGCCCAGGGTTCCAAAGTCCTATGGCTACACCTTC. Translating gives CASSPTGPRVPKSYGYTF.

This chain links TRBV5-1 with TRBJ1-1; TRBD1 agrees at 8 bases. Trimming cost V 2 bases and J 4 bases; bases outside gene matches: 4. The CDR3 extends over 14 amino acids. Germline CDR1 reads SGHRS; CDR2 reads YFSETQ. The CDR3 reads CASSFDRGGTEAFF. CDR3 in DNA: TGCGCCAGCAGCTTCGACAGGGGCGGCACTGAAGCTTTCTTT.

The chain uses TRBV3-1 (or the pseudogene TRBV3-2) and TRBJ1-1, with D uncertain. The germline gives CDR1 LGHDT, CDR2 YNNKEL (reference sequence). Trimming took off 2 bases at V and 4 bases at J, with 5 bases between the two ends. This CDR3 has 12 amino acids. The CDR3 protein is CASSQTGTEAFF. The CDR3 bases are TGTGCCAGCAGCCAAACGGGCACTGAAGCTTTCTTT.

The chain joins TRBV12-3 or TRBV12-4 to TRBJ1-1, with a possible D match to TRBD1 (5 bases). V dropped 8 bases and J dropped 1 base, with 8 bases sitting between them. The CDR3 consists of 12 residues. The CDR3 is CASGTGNTEAFF. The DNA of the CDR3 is TGTGCCAGCGGGACTGGGAACACTGAAGCTTTCTTT.

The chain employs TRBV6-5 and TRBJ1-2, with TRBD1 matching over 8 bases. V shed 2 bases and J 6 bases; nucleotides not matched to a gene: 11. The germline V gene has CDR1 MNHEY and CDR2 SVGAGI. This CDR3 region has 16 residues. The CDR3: CASSYNPTGGLDGYTF. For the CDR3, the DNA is TGTGCCAGCAGTTACAATCCCACAGGGGGGCTTGATGGCTACACCTTC.

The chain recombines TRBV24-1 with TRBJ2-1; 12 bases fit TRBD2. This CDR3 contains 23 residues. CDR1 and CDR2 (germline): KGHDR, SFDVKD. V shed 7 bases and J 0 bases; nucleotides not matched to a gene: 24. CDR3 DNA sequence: TGTGCCACCAGCCGGGGGACTCAGGAACTCGGACTAGCGGGGCCGGACTCCTACAATGAGCAGTTCTTC. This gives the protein CATSRGTQELGLAGPDSYNEQFF.

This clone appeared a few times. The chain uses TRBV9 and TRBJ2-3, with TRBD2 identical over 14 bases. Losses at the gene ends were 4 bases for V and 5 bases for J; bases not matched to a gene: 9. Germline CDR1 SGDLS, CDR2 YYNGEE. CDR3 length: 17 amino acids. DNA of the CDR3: TGTGCCAGCAGCCCCCGGGGGACTAGCGGGGGCCGAGATACGCAGTATTTT. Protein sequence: CASSPRGTSGGRDTQYF.